A single T cell receptor beta chain is shown here with its context. Its antigen is still unknown. The sample belongs to a study of cytomegalovirus exposure and HLA in healthy donors. Study conclusions and caveats: A likely sequencing artifact accounted for one observed cluster of highly shared sequence variants. Previously analyzed data showed that most TCR beta V segments were productive at a frequency of about 90% or about 30%. Most subjects' HLA-A and HLA-B alleles were reportedly predicted from TCR beta sequences. Later analysis showed TCR association rates varying by HLA locus, highest for DRB1 and lowest for HLA-C.

Primers included in the PCR were 60 Vbeta and 13 Jbeta primers. TCRdb's table, derived via immunoSEQ multiplex PCR, lists solely in-frame clones and lacks some. The sample consists of approximately 100,000 clones, about two thirds of them appearing once. Sample: PBMCs. This TCR came from a female donor in good health and CMV-seronegative.

The CDR3 sequence: CASSYSTGPKNIQYF. CDR3 bases: TGTGCCAGCAGTTACTCGACTGGTCCCAAAAACATTCAGTACTTC. The chain carries TRBV6-6 and TRBJ2-4; D gene ambiguous. There are 15 residues in the CDR3. V was pared by 0 bases and J by 2 bases, with 8 bases between. Germline V gene data show CDR1 as MNHNY and CDR2 as SVGAGI (reference sequence).